Below, one T cell receptor beta chain is given with its context. What antigen it recognizes has not been identified. Nothing much larger sits one base from this clone, and base qualities are not available. The cysteine opens and the phenylalanine closes a CDR3 of 16 amino acids. The entry retains the CDR3 DNA only, 48 bases that are in frame from base 1. The germline V gene gives CDR1 as SGHRS and CDR2 as YFSETQ. V loses 3 bases at its end and J loses 1 base; junction bases beyond the gene matches: 7. The entire isolated RNA was reverse transcribed using the High Capacity cDNA Reverse Transcription Kit, and thus expressed TCRB transcripts were sequenced. Naive, central memory and regulatory T cell samples underwent deep immunoSEQ sequencing, averaging about 3.57 million total reads per sample. Sorted cells were lysed in RLT buffer, and RNA was extracted using DNase-treated RNeasy Micro or Mini kits according to cell number. Each cell subset was processed on its own to prevent cross-contamination, while patient and healthy donor samples were processed together. The immunoSEQ multiplex PCR was used to amplify TCRB sequences from cDNA, yielding 87-bp fragments that span the CDR3 region. The amplicons were sequenced using the Illumina HiSeq platform. The authors' analysis ran thus. PCR bias was computationally corrected using synthetic template baselines, reads within Hamming distance 2 were collapsed, and singletons that could not be merged were discarded. Reads were aligned against IMGT to assign V, D and J genes, CDR3 length and insertions or deletions at six rearrangement sites. Within each subset, clonotype counts were normalized to the number of sorted cells before true diversity and Gini coefficients were calculated with the tcR R package. The overlap coefficient, calculated on TCRB nucleotide sequences, was used to measure repertoire sharing. As a proxy for the pre-selection repertoire, out-of-frame TCRB sequences from naive cells were analyzed. Here the immuneACCESS table is served through TCRdb, limited to in-frame sequences with V and J called. Missing clones are a known gap in these copies; in checked studies unresolved V genes cover under half, and the rest lacks a known reason. The V and J calls and clone size are taken from that table; D and trimming were inferred from the DNA. Present in this sample are some 290,000 clones, approximately 24% of which were seen just once. The ten most abundant clones make up roughly 0.011% of the sample.

The data were obtained in a study of beta chain features in type 1 diabetes (dated by TCRdb to the late 2010s). Notes on the research overall: Mean age, gender distribution, total cell number and subset yield did not differ between patients and healthy donors. The study compared TCRB repertoires of sorted circulating CD4+ T cell subsets between recently diagnosed type 1 diabetes patients and matched healthy donors. Whereas all 30 or so donors provided naive and central memory subsets, regulatory and stem cell-like memory subsets were isolated from just 8 patients and about 8 healthy donors. A total of around 100 million sorted cells were examined across all samples, and RNA yield correlated strongly with the number of cells per subset. Points the paper makes about the study in general: Shorter templates might have been favored by PCR, but patient and control samples were amplified and corrected together, so both groups would have been affected equally by any skew. Naive, central memory and regulatory TCRB repertoires appeared to be more alike among patients than among healthy donors. Type 1 diabetes patients showed a moderate but significant shortening of TCRB CDR3 length in all four CD4+ subsets. Only small numbers of individuals were included in the HLA sub-analyses, which left unresolved whether HLA type had any influence on TCRB rearrangement. Sequencing cDNA rather than genomic DNA could over-represent highly expressing activated cells, although activation and CD3 levels did not differ between groups. Patients with type 1 diabetes made fewer insertions and deleted more nucleotides at VDJ recombination sites, implying thymic rearrangement abnormalities.

From each donor, a single peripheral blood sample of approximately 0.11 L on average was drawn into heparinised tubes. Using a panel that included CD45RO, CCR7, CD25, CD127, CD95 and CD27, naive, central memory, regulatory and stem cell-like memory CD4+ T cells were sorted on a BD FACSAria II. Every sorted population had a purity above 95%. Right away, PBMCs were isolated by Lymphoprep density gradient centrifugation and were stained directly, with no culture step. So that batch effects would be minimized, each experiment stained and sorted samples in pairs, pairing one healthy donor with one patient.

The chain is assembled from TRBV5-1 and TRBJ2-3, with 8 bases aligning to TRBD2. The sample was naive CD4+ T cells from blood. Reading the label with the study, this specimen's cell subset or site is: true naive CD4+ T cells. The sequence was obtained from a woman in her thirties with type 1 diabetes. The CDR3 protein sequence reads: CASSSEAGARTDTQYF. The sequenced DNA: TGCGCCAGCAGCTCGGAAGCGGGGGCTCGCACAGATACGCAGTATTTT.